This T cell receptor beta chain was observed in a study of beta chain features in type 1 diabetes. The entirety of the isolated RNA underwent reverse transcription, so expressed TCRB transcripts were sequenced. About 3.57 million reads, on average, came from each naive, central memory and regulatory T cell sample. Profiling relied on immunoSEQ multiplex PCR, and the TCRdb table lists in-frame clones only, not all of them. The table has roughly 240,000 clones, less than 30% seen once. The V gene's germline CDR1 is SGHRS and CDR2 YFSETQ. The CDR3 loop spans 17 amino acids. The V segment lost 0 bases and the J segment 4 bases; nucleotides outside the gene matches: 8. To note about this clone: Antigen: not known.

Study observations and caveats: All four CD4+ subsets from Type 1 diabetes patients carried moderately but significantly shorter TCRB CDR3s. For patients, the naive, central memory and Treg TCRB repertoires appeared more alike than for healthy donors. In these data, an HLA type influence on TCRB rearrangement remained unresolved. VDJ junctions from patients with type 1 diabetes contained fewer insertions and more deletions.

The clonotype originates from a woman aged 25 to 45 with type 1 diabetes. The sample was naive CD4+ T cells from blood. This chain joins TRBV5-1 and TRBJ2-5; TRBD2 agrees at 11 bases. The DNA of the CDR3 is TGCGCCAGCAGCTTGGCTTCGACTAGCGGGATTCGAGAGACCCAGTACTTC. Residues: CASSLASTSGIRETQYF.